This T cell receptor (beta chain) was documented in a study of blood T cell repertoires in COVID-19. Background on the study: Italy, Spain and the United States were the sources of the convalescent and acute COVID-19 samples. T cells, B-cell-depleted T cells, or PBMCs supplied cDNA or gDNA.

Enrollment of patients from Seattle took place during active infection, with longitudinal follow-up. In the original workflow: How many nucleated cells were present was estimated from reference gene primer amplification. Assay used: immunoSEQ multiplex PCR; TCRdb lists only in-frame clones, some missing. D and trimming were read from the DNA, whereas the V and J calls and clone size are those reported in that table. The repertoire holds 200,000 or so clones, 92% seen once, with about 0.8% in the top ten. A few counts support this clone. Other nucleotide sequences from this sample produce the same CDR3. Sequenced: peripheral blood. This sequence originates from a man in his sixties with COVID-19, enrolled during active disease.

CDR3 sequence (DNA): TGTGCCAGCAGTTACTCGGGACAGGGTGACTATGGCTACACCTTC. Residues: CASSYSGQGDYGYTF. V and J are TRBV6-2 or TRBV6-3 and TRBJ1-2; TRBD1 matches at 9 bases. The CDR3 runs 15 residues. Looked up from germline, CDR1 is MNHEY and CDR2 is SVGEGT. V was pared by 0 bases and J by 3 bases, with 2 bases of the junction left unmatched.